These 18 T cell receptor beta chains were all obtained from the same sample, sequenced in a study of blood T cell repertoires in COVID-19. Libraries were prepared by immunoSEQ multiplex PCR; TCRdb keeps only in-frame clonotypes and omits some of them. The sample has under 200,000 clones; around 79% are singletons. Specimen: PBMCs or T cells enriched from blood (not recorded which). The receptor source for this set is a man aged 45-60 years who had recovered from COVID-19.

This clone was counted once. The chain joins TRBV4-1 to TRBJ2-5, with a possible D match to TRBD1 (6 bases). In germline, CDR1 is MGHRA, CDR2 YSYEKL. V was pared by 3 bases and J by 5 bases, with 16 bases between. The CDR3 is 15 residues long. The CDR3 loop is CASSHSNREGETQYF. CDR3 in DNA: TGCGCCAGCAGCCACTCGAACAGGGAAGGGGAGACCCAGTACTTC.

The V and J genes are TRBV21-1 and TRBJ2-3; TRBD1, the D gene given by the table, was not confirmed from the DNA. TRBV21-1 is a recognized pseudogene. The CDR3 is 21 residues long. CDR3 DNA sequence: TGTGCCAGCAGCACAAAAAACGTCCTGGACAGGGGCCGCGTGGGGGGAGATACGCAGTATTTT. Translation gives CASSTKNVLDRGRVGGDTQYF.

V gene TRBV19 combines with J gene TRBJ1-6; D uncertain. This CDR3 is 14 amino acids long. Germline V gene data show CDR1 as LNHDA and CDR2 as SQIVND (reference sequence). The V gene lost 3 bases and the J gene lost 10 bases, with 13 bases spanning the gap. The CDR3 DNA reads as TGTGCCAGTAGTATCGGGGTGAATGGGTCACCCCTCCACTTT. Residues: CASSIGVNGSPLHF.

The V gene is TRBV7-9, the J gene TRBJ2-4, with TRBD2 identical over 11 bases. The CDR3 runs to 15 residues. V shed 4 bases, J shed 8 bases, and the junction held 7 bases outside the gene matches. Per germline, CDR1 SEHNR and CDR2 FQNEAQ (reference sequence). CDR3 DNA: TGTGCCAGCAGCTCAATAGCGGGGGGGCTTGACATTCAGTACTTC. This codes for CASSSIAGGLDIQYF.

The chain couples TRBV28 to TRBJ2-2; 11 bases are a match to TRBD2. Germline trimming cut 3 bases from V and 2 bases from J; bases unmatched to any gene: 5. The CDR3 sequence is 17 residues long. Germline CDR1 is MDHEN and CDR2 is SYDVKM. The CDR3 sequence is CASSFVTSGRNTGELFF. The CDR3 DNA reads as TGTGCCAGCAGTTTTGTAACTAGCGGGAGAAACACCGGGGAGCTGTTTTTT.

This chain joins TRBV30 and TRBJ2-3; the D is unclear. Between the trimmed V and J ends, which lost 0 bases and 4 bases, there was a span of 8 bases. This CDR3 has 13 residues. Germline-derived CDR1 and CDR2 are GTSNPN and SVGIG (reference sequence). The CDR3 DNA sequence: TGTGCCTGGAGTGTATTGTCCGCAGATACGCAGTATTTT. It encodes CAWSVLSADTQYF.

The chain uses TRBV5-1 and TRBJ1-4, with 9 bases matching TRBD1. V lost 4 bases and J lost 6; bases outside the gene matches: 7. The CDR3 runs to 15 residues. Germline assignment: CDR1 SGHRS and CDR2 YFSETQ. For the CDR3, the DNA is TGCGCCAGCAGCGTACAGGGGGCGCGCCATGAAAAACTGTTTTTT. This sequence encodes CASSVQGARHEKLFF.

The chain is built from TRBV3-1 (or the pseudogene TRBV3-2) and TRBJ2-7; D ambiguous. Trimming cost V 1 base and J 4 bases, with 5 bases left between them. The CDR3 loop spans 12 amino acids. Germline-derived CDR1 and CDR2 are LGHDT and YNNKEL (reference sequence). The CDR3 DNA is TGTGCCAGCAGCCAAGCAGTTTACGAGCAGTACTTC. It yields the protein CASSQAVYEQYF.

V usage is TRBV5-1 and J usage is TRBJ2-1; a possible D gene is TRBD2 (5 bases). V gave up 2 bases and J gave up 6 bases, with 15 bases separating them. Germline-derived CDR1 and CDR2 are SGHRS and YFSETQ. CDR3 length: 15 residues. The CDR3, as DNA: TGCGCCAGCAGCTTAATCGGGATAGCTGCCAATGAGCAGTTCTTC. Translating gives CASSLIGIAANEQFF.

The chain combines TRBV5-1 with TRBJ2-7; 9 nucleotides line up with TRBD1. Unmatched junction bases numbered 5, after V lost 4 bases and J lost 3 bases. The germline CDR1 and CDR2 sequences are SGHRS and YFSETQ. The CDR3 is 14 amino acids. CDR3 protein: CASSAGTGYYEQYF. DNA for the CDR3: TGCGCCAGCAGCGCCGGGACAGGGTACTACGAGCAGTACTTC. The variable domain in full, with the rest retrieved from reference TRBV5-1 and TRBJ2-7, is KAGVTQTPRYLIKTRGQQVTLSCSPISGHRSVSWYQQTPGQGLQFLFEYFSETQRNKGNFPGRFSGRQFSNSRSEMNVSTLELGDSALYLCASSAGTGYYEQYFGPGTRLTVT.

This chain connects TRBV3-1 (or the pseudogene TRBV3-2) to TRBJ2-7; 8 bases agree with TRBD2. V lost 1 base to trimming and J lost 2 bases; unmatched junction nucleotides: 4. In germline, CDR1 is LGHDT, CDR2 YNNKEL (reference sequence). The CDR3 has 15 amino acids. This chain's CDR3 is CASSQGGAGAYEQYF. CDR3 DNA sequence: TGTGCCAGCAGCCAAGGGGGAGCGGGAGCCTACGAGCAGTACTTC.

The chain has TRBV11-3 and TRBJ2-1; 13 nucleotides align to TRBD2. Germline CDR1 is SGHNT and CDR2 is YENEEA. CDR3 size: 15 residues. Trimming at V came to 4 bases and at J to 7 bases, leaving 4 bases not matched to a gene. CDR3 protein: CASSSRTSGSNEQFF. Here the CDR3 DNA reads TGTGCCAGCAGCTCCAGGACTAGCGGGAGTAATGAGCAGTTCTTC.

The chain is built from TRBV5-5 and TRBJ1-3; D is unclear. Deletions cut 1 base from V and 4 bases from J, with 15 bases between. CDR3 length: 16 residues. Germline CDR1 reads SGHKS; CDR2 reads YYEKEE (reference sequence). This chain's CDR3 is CASSLSWASGGNTIYF. CDR3 bases: TGTGCCAGCAGCTTGTCGTGGGCGTCCGGAGGAAACACCATATATTTT.

This rearrangement joins TRBV27 to TRBJ1-2, with 9 bases that match TRBD1. Germline values: CDR1 MNHEY, CDR2 SMNVEV (reference sequence). J gave up 2 bases and V 4 bases, and 2 bases lay outside the gene matches. This CDR3 contains 14 residues. This CDR3 reads CASSYTGGNYGYTF. In DNA form, the CDR3 reads TGTGCCAGCAGTTATACAGGGGGCAACTATGGCTACACCTTC.

This rearrangement joins TRBV27 to TRBJ1-6, with D tentatively TRBD1 (6 bases). The CDR3 runs to 17 residues. V lost 5 bases, J lost 9 bases, and 23 bases lay in between. Germline lookup yields CDR1 MNHEY and CDR2 SMNVEV (reference sequence). CDR3 sequence reads: CASSPNTPGAVVSPLHF. DNA for the CDR3: TGTGCCAGCAGTCCAAACACCCCAGGGGCGGTTGTTTCACCCCTCCACTTT.

To note about this clone: Additional DNA sequences in this sample encode the identical CDR3. J is TRBJ2-7 and V is TRBV5-1; D remains unclear. Looked up from germline, CDR1 is SGHRS and CDR2 is YFSETQ. The CDR3 length is 11 residues. Trimming left V 0 bases short and J 7 bases short, with 5 bases between. Here the CDR3 reads CASSLDTEQYF. In DNA form, the CDR3 reads TGCGCCAGCAGCTTGGATACAGAGCAGTACTTC.

The rearrangement uses TRBV18 and TRBJ2-6; a possible D gene is TRBD1 (6 bases). The CDR3 totals 18 residues. The germline V gene encodes CDR1 KGHSH and CDR2 LQKENI. V was trimmed by 2 bases and J by 4 bases, leaving 18 bases between them. The CDR3 sequence: CASSPGLDSGSGANVLTF. CDR3 DNA sequence: TGTGCCAGCTCACCAGGTCTGGACAGCGGATCGGGGGCCAACGTCCTGACTTTC.

This clone was counted ten times or more. CDR3 residues: CASRTYGAGGADTQYF. CDR3 nucleotide sequence: TGTGCCAGTAGAACCTATGGAGCGGGAGGTGCAGATACGCAGTATTTT. The chain couples TRBV19 to TRBJ2-3; 9 nucleotides agree with TRBD2. The CDR3 runs 16 residues. The germline gives CDR1 LNHDA, CDR2 SQIVND (reference sequence). The J segment lost 4 bases and the V segment lost 6 bases, leaving 11 bases of the junction unmatched.